Each of the 2 T cell receptor beta chains below was sequenced from the same sample in a study of blood T cell repertoires in COVID-19. Produced via immunoSEQ multiplex PCR; TCRdb's table is partial and in-frame only. The table includes more than 110,000 clones, about 84% detected once. The sequenced sample was PBMCs or T cells enriched from blood (not recorded which). The receptors were sampled from a woman aged 18-29 years who had been exposed to COVID-19.

In this sample, this clone turned up once. The chain has TRBV18 and TRBJ2-1; TRBD1 agrees at 10 bases. The V gene end was trimmed by 2 bases and the J gene end by 12 bases; junction bases not matched to a gene: 1. The CDR3 is made up of 12 amino acids. The germline V gene has CDR1 KGHSH and CDR2 LQKENI. The CDR3 protein is CASSPRDRGQFF. The DNA for the CDR3 is TGTGCCAGCTCACCAAGGGACAGGGGGCAGTTCTTC.

The gene calls are TRBV20-1 and TRBJ2-3, with 10 bases that match TRBD2. The CDR3 runs to 16 residues. CDR1 and CDR2 from the germline V gene are DFQATT and SNEGSKA (reference sequence). The trim removed 4 bases at V and 1 base at J, leaving 8 bases unmatched. The CDR3 reads CSATDSGTSGTDTQYF. Here the CDR3 DNA reads TGCAGTGCTACTGACTCCGGGACTAGCGGCACAGATACGCAGTATTTT.